This TCR beta chain derives from a study of cytomegalovirus exposure and HLA in healthy donors. General study results and limits: TCR beta sequences reportedly predicted the HLA-A and HLA-B alleles of most subjects accurately. In a later analysis, productive TCRs from donors in an Asian-associated ancestry cluster reportedly carried fewer N-insertions than the cohort mean.

A word on this clone: Its matching antigen is unknown.

V gave up 11 bases and J gave up 1 base; unmatched junction bases: 13. Germline V CDR1 and CDR2: SNHLY, FYNNEI. The CDR3 runs to 17 residues. PCR amplification relied on 60 Vbeta primers (plus 13 Jbeta primers). Assay used: immunoSEQ multiplex PCR; TCRdb lists only in-frame clones, some missing. The table has nearly 110,000 clones, roughly 80% seen once; the top ten hold 2% to 3%. The material sequenced was PBMCs. This receptor was taken from a man aged 40-49 years in good health and CMV-seronegative. The chain has TRBV2 and TRBJ2-3; 12 bases align to TRBD2. CDR3 amino acids: CAWSEASGGAGTDTQYF. DNA of the CDR3: TGTGCCTGGAGCGAGGCTAGCGGGGGGGCCGGCACAGATACGCAGTATTTT.